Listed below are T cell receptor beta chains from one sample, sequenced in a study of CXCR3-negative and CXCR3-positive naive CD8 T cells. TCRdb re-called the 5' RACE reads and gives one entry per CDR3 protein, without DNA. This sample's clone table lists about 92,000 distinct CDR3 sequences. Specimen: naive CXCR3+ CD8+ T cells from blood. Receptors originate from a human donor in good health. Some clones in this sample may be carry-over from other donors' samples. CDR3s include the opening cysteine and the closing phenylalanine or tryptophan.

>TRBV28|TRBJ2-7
CASSYGPGTGSYEQYF
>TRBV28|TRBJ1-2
CASSSNPGGRIYGYTF
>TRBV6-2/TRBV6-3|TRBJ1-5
CASSYIGSSNQPQHF
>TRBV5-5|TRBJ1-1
CASSPSTEAFF
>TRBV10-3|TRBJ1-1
CAISGGGGSTEAFF
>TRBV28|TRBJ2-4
CASSPRTSGFENIQYF
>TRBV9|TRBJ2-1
CASSGYNEQFF
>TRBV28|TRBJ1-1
CASSARQAEAFF
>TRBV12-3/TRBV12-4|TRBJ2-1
CASRRGYSYNEQFF
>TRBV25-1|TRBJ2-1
CASSVQYNEQFF
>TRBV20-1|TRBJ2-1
CSASQEQGQEVVDNEQFF
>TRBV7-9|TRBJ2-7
CASSLPDGTYEQYF
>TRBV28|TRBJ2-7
CASSLPRTGADYEQYF
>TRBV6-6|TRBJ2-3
CASSPRGGDTQYF
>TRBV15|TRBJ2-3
CATSRDSGSTDTQYF
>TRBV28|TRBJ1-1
CASNHGLGRSGFLEAFF
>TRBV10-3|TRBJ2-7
CAVRDTVAPYEQYF
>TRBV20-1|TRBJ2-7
CSARELGSYEQYF
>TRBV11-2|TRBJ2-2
CASSLGSENTGELFF
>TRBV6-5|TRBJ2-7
CASQNRGQAQYF
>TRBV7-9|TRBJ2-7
CASSSTFGLASYEQYF
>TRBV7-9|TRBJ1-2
CASSSGQYGYTF
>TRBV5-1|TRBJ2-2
CASMVTGATGELFF
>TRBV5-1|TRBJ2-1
CASSPGTDYNEQFF
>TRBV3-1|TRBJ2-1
CASSLRDGSYNEQFF
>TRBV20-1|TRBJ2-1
CSAMSSPLSYNEQFF
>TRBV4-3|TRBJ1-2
CASSHLGGTLEGDGYTF
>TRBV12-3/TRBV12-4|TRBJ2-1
CASSSPHQPGGDEQFF
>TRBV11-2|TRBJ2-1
CASSLEWGQGASSYNEQFF
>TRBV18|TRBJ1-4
CASSPRPPTGEDEKLFF
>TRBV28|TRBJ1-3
CASSLTRENTIYF
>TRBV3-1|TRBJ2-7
CASSRESYEQYF
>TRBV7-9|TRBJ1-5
CASSPEGGPYQPQHF